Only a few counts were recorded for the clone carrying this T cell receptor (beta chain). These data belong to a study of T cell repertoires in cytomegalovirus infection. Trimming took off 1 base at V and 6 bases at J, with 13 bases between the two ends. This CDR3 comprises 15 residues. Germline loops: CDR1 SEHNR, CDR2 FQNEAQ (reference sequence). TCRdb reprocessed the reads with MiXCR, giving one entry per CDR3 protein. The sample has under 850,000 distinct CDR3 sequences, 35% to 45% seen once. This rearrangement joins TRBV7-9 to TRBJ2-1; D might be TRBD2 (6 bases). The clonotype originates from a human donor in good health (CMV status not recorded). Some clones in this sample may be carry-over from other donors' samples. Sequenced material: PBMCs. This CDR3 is CASSLGLESTNEQFF. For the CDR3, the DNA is TGTGCCAGCAGCTTAGGACTAGAAAGCACCAATGAGCAGTTCTTC.